Each of the 12 T cell receptor beta chains below was sequenced from the same sample in a study of control samples from healthy donors and cancer patients. The method was immunoSEQ multiplex PCR; TCRdb's version includes in-frame clones alone and lacks a portion of them. The data contain roughly 120,000 clones, around 89% of them singletons. Material: PBMCs. The receptors come from a woman aged 50 to 65 with colorectal cancer.

The rearrangement joins TRBV5-1 to TRBJ1-4; D unclear. This CDR3 is built from 16 residues. Germline V CDR1 and CDR2: SGHRS, YFSETQ. Trimming pared 3 bases from V and 5 bases from J, leaving 17 bases between. CDR3 in DNA: TGCGCCAGCAGCTCGGGAGGTTGGGAGCTCAATGAAAAACTGTTTTTT. Translated, it gives CASSSGGWELNEKLFF.

This chain connects TRBV11-2 to TRBJ1-2; D is unclear. The CDR3 contains 13 residues. V lost 5 bases, J lost 7 bases, and 14 bases lay in between. CDR1 and CDR2 (germline): SGHAT, FQNNGV. CDR3 nucleotide sequence: TGTGCCAGCAGCCGGAATCCAGAGAGTGGCTACACCTTC. Translation: CASSRNPESGYTF.

This CDR3 reads CASSLTVPYNEQFF. DNA of the CDR3: TGTGCCAGCAGCTTGACAGTACCCTACAATGAGCAGTTCTTC. This chain uses TRBV7-8 with TRBJ2-1, with a possible D match to TRBD1 (5 bases). V lost 3 bases and J lost 2, with 8 bases in between. The CDR3 length is 14 residues. CDR1 is SGHVS, CDR2 FQNEAQ, per germline.

The count of this clone is one. This chain uses TRBV19 with TRBJ2-7; D might be TRBD1 or TRBD2, each matching 7 bases. V was trimmed by 9 bases and J by 1 base, leaving 19 bases between them. The CDR3 loop spans 15 amino acids. In germline, CDR1 is LNHDA, CDR2 SQIVND (reference sequence). The CDR3 coding sequence is TGTGCCAGCAGGGGGGGGACCAGCGGGTCCTACGAGCAGTACTTC. This sequence encodes CASRGGTSGSYEQYF.

About this clone: The sample carries other DNA sequences with the same CDR3. This chain links TRBV5-1 with TRBJ1-2, with 10 nucleotides matching TRBD1. Germline values: CDR1 SGHRS, CDR2 YFSETQ. Trimming cost V 3 bases and J 6 bases; bases outside gene matches: 5. This CDR3 is 14 amino acids long. The DNA of the CDR3 is TGCGCCAGCAGCTCAACCGGGACAGGGGATGGCTACACCTTC. Translation gives CASSSTGTGDGYTF.

This chain connects TRBV5-1 to TRBJ1-1, with TRBD1 as a possible D gene (6 bases). The CDR3 sequence is 11 residues long. Per germline, CDR1 SGHRS and CDR2 YFSETQ. Trimming cost V 2 bases and J 8 bases, with 7 bases left between them. CDR3 sequence: CASSFGQEAFF. The CDR3 bases are TGCGCCAGCAGCTTCGGACAGGAAGCTTTCTTT.

This clone was counted once. The chain joins TRBV5-1 to TRBJ1-2; D is unclear. Looked up from germline, CDR1 is SGHRS and CDR2 is YFSETQ. CDR3 size: 15 residues. V was pared by 0 bases and J by 2 bases, with 11 bases between. As DNA, the CDR3 is TGCGCCAGCAGCTTGGTAGGAGATGGGAACTATGGCTACACCTTC. It yields the protein CASSLVGDGNYGYTF.

This chain connects TRBV7-9 to TRBJ1-1, with TRBD1 matching 8 bases. The CDR3 contains 15 residues. With V trimmed by 4 bases and J by 0 bases, 4 bases remained unmatched. Germline values: CDR1 SEHNR, CDR2 FQNEAQ (reference sequence). Written as DNA, the CDR3 is TGTGCCAGCAGCTCCCGACAGGGGATGAACACTGAAGCTTTCTTT. Its translation: CASSSRQGMNTEAFF.

This clone has a single count. The chain uses TRBV18 and TRBJ2-3; TRBD1 agrees at 7 bases. V dropped 2 bases and J dropped 0; count of bases not matched to a gene: 14. The germline V gene has CDR1 KGHSH and CDR2 LQKENI. This CDR3 region has 19 residues. The CDR3 is CASSPKGQSLEESTDTQYF. The CDR3 DNA reads as TGTGCCAGCTCACCAAAGGGACAGAGCCTCGAAGAAAGCACAGATACGCAGTATTTT.

The CDR3 nucleotides are TGTGCCAGCAGCGGGGGTCCGGAGCAGTACTTC. This translates into CASSGGPEQYF. The chain combines TRBV5-6 with TRBJ2-7, with D perhaps given as TRBD1 or TRBD2 (5 bases each). The CDR3 consists of 11 residues. CDR1 SGHDT and CDR2 YYEEEE come from the germline V gene. Trimming removed 4 bases at V and 7 bases at J, with 9 bases between.

The rearrangement links TRBV5-4 to TRBJ2-3, with TRBD1 matching over 9 bases. The length of the CDR3 is 17 residues. The germline V gene has CDR1 SGHNT and CDR2 YYREEE (reference sequence). After removal of 4 bases from V and 1 base from J, the junction contained 10 bases not matched to a gene. Written as DNA, the CDR3 is TGTGCCAGCAGCCACAGGACAGGGGTTGGTGGCACAGATACGCAGTATTTT. Residues: CASSHRTGVGGTDTQYF.

This chain connects TRBV29-1 to TRBJ2-6, with no clear D. The CDR3 spans 15 residues. Germline CDR1 SQVTM, CDR2 ANQGSEA. Deletions cut 6 bases from V and 0 bases from J, with 12 bases between. The chain's CDR3 is CSVATDFSGANVLTF. For the CDR3, the DNA is TGCAGCGTGGCGACCGATTTCTCTGGGGCCAACGTCCTGACTTTC.